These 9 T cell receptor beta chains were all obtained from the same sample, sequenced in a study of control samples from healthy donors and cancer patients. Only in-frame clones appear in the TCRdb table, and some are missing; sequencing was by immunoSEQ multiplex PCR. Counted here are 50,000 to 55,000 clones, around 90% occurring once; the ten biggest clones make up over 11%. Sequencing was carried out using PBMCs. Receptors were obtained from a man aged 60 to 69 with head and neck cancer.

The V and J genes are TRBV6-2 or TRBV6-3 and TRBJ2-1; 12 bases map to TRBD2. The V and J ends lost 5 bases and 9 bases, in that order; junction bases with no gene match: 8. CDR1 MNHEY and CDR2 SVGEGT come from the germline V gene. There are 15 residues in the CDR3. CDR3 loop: CASSHRLAGAGEQFF. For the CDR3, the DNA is TGTGCCAGCAGTCACAGACTAGCGGGAGCTGGTGAGCAGTTCTTC.

The CDR3 loop is CASNLFVAANVGELFF. The CDR3 region has the DNA TGTGCCAGTAATCTTTTCGTGGCAGCTAACGTTGGGGAGCTGTTTTTT. The chain recombines TRBV19 with TRBJ2-2; D unclear. This CDR3 spans 16 amino acids. The germline gives CDR1 LNHDA, CDR2 SQIVND (reference sequence). V lost 7 bases and J lost 8, with 23 bases in between.

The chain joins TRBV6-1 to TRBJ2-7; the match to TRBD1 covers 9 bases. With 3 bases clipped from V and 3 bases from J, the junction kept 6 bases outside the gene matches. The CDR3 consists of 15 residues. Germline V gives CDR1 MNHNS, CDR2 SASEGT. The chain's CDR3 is CASSDISGQGYEQYF. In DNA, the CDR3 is TGTGCCAGCAGTGACATTTCGGGACAGGGCTACGAGCAGTACTTC.

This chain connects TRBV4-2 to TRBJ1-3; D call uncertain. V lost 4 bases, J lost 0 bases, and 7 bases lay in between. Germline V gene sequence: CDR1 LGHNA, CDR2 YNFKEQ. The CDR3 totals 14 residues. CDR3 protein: CASSPLASGNTIYF. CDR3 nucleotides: TGTGCCAGCAGCCCTTTGGCCTCTGGAAACACCATATATTTT.

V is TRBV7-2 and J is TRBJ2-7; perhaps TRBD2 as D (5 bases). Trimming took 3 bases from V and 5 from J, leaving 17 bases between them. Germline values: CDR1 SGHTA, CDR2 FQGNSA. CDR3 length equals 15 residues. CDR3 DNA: TGTGCCAGCAGCTTTAATCCGGGCCCCGGGGACGAGCAGTACTTC. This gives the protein CASSFNPGPGDEQYF.

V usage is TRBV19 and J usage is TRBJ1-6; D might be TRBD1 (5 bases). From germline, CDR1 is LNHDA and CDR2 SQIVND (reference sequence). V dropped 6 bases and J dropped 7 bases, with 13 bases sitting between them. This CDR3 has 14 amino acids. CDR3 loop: CASRTGTQNSPLHF. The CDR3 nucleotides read TGTGCCAGTAGGACCGGGACGCAAAATTCACCCCTCCACTTT.

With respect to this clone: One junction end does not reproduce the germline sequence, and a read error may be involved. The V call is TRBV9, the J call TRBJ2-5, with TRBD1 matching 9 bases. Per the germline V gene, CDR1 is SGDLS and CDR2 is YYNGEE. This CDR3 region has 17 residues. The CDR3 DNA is TGTGTCAGCAGCGACCCCCGACAGGGGGGATCCCAAGAGACCCAGTACTTC. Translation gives CVSSDPRQGGSQETQYF.

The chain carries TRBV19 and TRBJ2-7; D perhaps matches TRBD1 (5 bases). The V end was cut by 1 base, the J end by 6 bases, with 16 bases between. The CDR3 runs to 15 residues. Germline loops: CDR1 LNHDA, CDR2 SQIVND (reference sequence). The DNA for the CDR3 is TGTGCCAGTAGTATAGTCAGCCAGGGAATGGGCGAGCAGTACTTC. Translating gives CASSIVSQGMGEQYF.

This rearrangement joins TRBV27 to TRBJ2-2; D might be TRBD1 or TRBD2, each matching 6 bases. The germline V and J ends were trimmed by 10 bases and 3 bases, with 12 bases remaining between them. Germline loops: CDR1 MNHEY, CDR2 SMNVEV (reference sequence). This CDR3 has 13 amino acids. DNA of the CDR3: TGTGCCACCCTAGGGGGGCACACCGGGGAGCTGTTTTTT. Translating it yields CATLGGHTGELFF.